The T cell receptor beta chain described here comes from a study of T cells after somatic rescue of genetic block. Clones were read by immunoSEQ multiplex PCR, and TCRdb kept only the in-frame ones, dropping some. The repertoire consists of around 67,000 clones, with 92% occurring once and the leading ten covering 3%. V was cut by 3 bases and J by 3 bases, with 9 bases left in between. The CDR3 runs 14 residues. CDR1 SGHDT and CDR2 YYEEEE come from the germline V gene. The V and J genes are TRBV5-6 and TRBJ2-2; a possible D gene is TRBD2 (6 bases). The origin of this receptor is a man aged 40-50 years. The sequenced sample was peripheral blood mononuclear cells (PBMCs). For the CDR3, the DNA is TGTGCCAGCAGCTGGGGGGACCACACCGGGGAGCTGTTTTTT. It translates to CASSWGDHTGELFF.